Detailed here is one T cell receptor beta chain. Random hexamers served to reverse transcribe roughly 0.5 to 1 ug RNA. Amplification of the TCR beta CDR3 was carried out by immunoSEQ multiplex PCR, which spanned a total of 54 Vbeta and 13 Jbeta segments. TCRdb ran MiXCR on the immunoSEQ multiplex PCR reads and lists one entry per CDR3 protein. The sample records about 49,000 distinct CDR3 sequences, approximately 93% being singletons. The data stem from a study of CD8 T cells in Susac syndrome. CDR3 length: 15 residues. V dropped 5 bases and J dropped 0; count of bases not matched to a gene: 3. CDR1 and CDR2 from the germline V gene are SGHVS and FQNEAQ.

This TCR was recovered from a human donor in good health. V and J are TRBV7-8 and TRBJ2-1, with TRBD1 matching 8 bases. Sequencing input: CD8+ T cells from PBMCs. Here the CDR3 reads CASSVTGGSYNEQFF. Written as DNA, the CDR3 is TGTGCCAGCAGCGTTACAGGGGGCTCCTACAATGAGCAGTTCTTC.